These T cell receptor beta chains were read from a single sample in a study of cytomegalovirus exposure and HLA in healthy donors. TCRdb's table, derived via immunoSEQ multiplex PCR, lists solely in-frame clones and lacks some. The data show about 130,000 clones, with 65% to 90% seen just once and 2% to 3% held by the top ten. Sequencing was carried out using PBMCs. The receptors here all came from a man in his fifties or sixties in good health and CMV-seronegative. Both conserved end residues are trimmed from each CDR3. The order of the fields is V gene, CDR3 protein.

>TRBV5-1
ASSLEGSGGEETQY
>TRBV18
ASSQEATTNEKLF
>TRBV21-1
ASPRGGQGLDGYT
>TRBV19
ASSNTGSTGELF
>TRBV2
ASQLGGQGALGNTIY
>TRBV19
ASSISTRSSGNTIY
>TRBV13
ASSPGVAGGPLSEQY
>TRBV19
ASSISTAADGYT
>TRBV4-3
ASSQDETSNEQF
>TRBV9
ASSVSPGDRVLALH
>TRBV11-3
ASSFSGGPDNEQF
>TRBV5-1
ASSLVTGGHQETQY
>TRBV15
ATKDRSTDTQY
>TRBV4-2
ASSKDWPGELF